The 22 T cell receptor beta chains reported below all come from one sample, sequenced in a study of T cell repertoires in cytomegalovirus infection. TCRdb called the reads again in MiXCR, with one record for every CDR3 protein. The repertoire holds approximately 250,000 distinct CDR3 sequences, with 5% to 8.5% as singletons. Sequencing was carried out using PBMCs. All receptors derive from a human donor in good health (CMV status not recorded). Some clones in this sample may be carry-over from other donors' samples.

This clonotype was found a few times. The genes are TRBV20-1 and TRBJ2-3; D is possibly TRBD1 (5 bases). Trimming shortened V by 6 bases and J by 1 base, and 14 bases separated the two germline ends. This CDR3 region has 14 residues. The germline gives CDR1 DFQATT, CDR2 SNEGSKA (reference sequence). This CDR3 reads CSAVGQGGTDTQYF. The CDR3 coding sequence is TGCAGTGCCGTGGGGCAGGGTGGCACAGATACGCAGTATTTT.

This clonotype showed up many times. V usage is TRBV27 and J usage is TRBJ2-3; 7 nucleotides match TRBD2. In germline, CDR1 is MNHEY, CDR2 SMNVEV (reference sequence). The CDR3 covers 15 residues. V dropped 1 base and J dropped 3; count of bases not matched to a gene: 4. CDR3 DNA: TGTGCCAGCAGTTTATATGGGCGGGGGACAGATACGCAGTATTTT. Translated, it gives CASSLYGRGTDTQYF.

This clonotype was recorded many times. V and J are TRBV7-2 and TRBJ1-2; no clear D. Germline V gene sequence: CDR1 SGHTA, CDR2 FQGNSA. V was cut by 4 bases and J by 4 bases, with 13 bases left in between. The CDR3 extends over 14 amino acids. The CDR3 DNA reads as TGTGCCAGCAGCTCCCTCGCAGTGCTCTATGGCTACACCTTC. Translating gives CASSSLAVLYGYTF. Combining the CDR3 with reference TRBV7-2 and TRBJ1-2 gives the whole variable domain GAGVSQSPSNKVTEKGKDVELRCDPISGHTALYWYRQSLGQGLEFLIYFQGNSAPDKSGLPSDRFSAERTGGSVSTLTIQRTQQEDSAVYLCASSSLAVLYGYTFGSGTRLTVV.

J is TRBJ1-1 and V is TRBV20-1, with TRBD1 as a possible D gene (5 bases). CDR1 and CDR2 (germline): DFQATT, SNEGSKA (reference sequence). The CDR3 is made up of 12 amino acids. Between the trimmed V and J ends, which lost 3 bases and 9 bases, there was a span of 14 bases. DNA for the CDR3: TGCAGTGCTAGTGCTCCCGGGACCAAAGCTTTCTTT. Protein product: CSASAPGTKAFF.

This clonotype was detected ten times or more. The chain carries TRBV7-2 and TRBJ2-3; TRBD1 matches 9 bases. V was clipped by 5 bases and J by 5 bases; unmatched bases: 8. The CDR3 has 15 residues. Germline V gives CDR1 SGHTA, CDR2 FQGNSA. Here the CDR3 DNA reads TGTGCCAGCAGCCCAGGACAGGGGCCACAAGATACGCAGTATTTT. Encoded protein: CASSPGQGPQDTQYF.

V and J are TRBV10-3 and TRBJ1-5; the D is unclear. The CDR3 is 14 residues long. Germline V gene sequence: CDR1 ENHRY, CDR2 SYGVKD. Trimming left V 3 bases short and J 1 base short, with 7 bases between. The CDR3 sequence: CAISDGGSNQPQHF. DNA of the CDR3: TGTGCCATCAGTGACGGAGGAAGCAATCAGCCCCAGCATTTT.

Ten or more counts support this clonotype. This sequence joins TRBV2 and TRBJ2-5; a possible D gene is TRBD2 (5 bases). CDR1 and CDR2 from the germline V gene are SNHLY and FYNNEI. The CDR3 sequence is 12 residues long. Trimming shortened V by 3 bases and J by 3 bases, and 5 bases separated the two germline ends. CDR3 sequence (DNA): TGTGCCAGCAGTGAGAGGGAAGAGACCCAGTACTTC. This gives the protein CASSEREETQYF.

This chain connects TRBV12-3 or TRBV12-4 to TRBJ1-3; 8 bases are shared with TRBD1. With 7 bases clipped from V and 1 base from J, the junction kept 3 bases outside the gene matches. This CDR3 spans 14 amino acids. For the CDR3, the DNA is TGTGCCAGCATTCGGACAGGGTCTGGAAACACCATATATTTT. Its protein product is CASIRTGSGNTIYF.

This clonotype was detected ten times or more. This chain links TRBV6-2 or TRBV6-3 with TRBJ2-6; D remains ambiguous. V lost 11 bases and J lost 4, with 12 bases in between. CDR1 and CDR2 (germline): MNHEY, SVGEGT. The CDR3 has 13 residues. The CDR3 nucleotides read TGTGCCGGCCGACTGGAAGGGGCCAACGTCCTGACTTTC. It encodes CAGRLEGANVLTF.

This clonotype has ten or more counts. The rearrangement uses TRBV28 and TRBJ1-3, with 9 nucleotides matching TRBD1. Trimming removed 1 base from V and 3 bases from J; junction bases left unmatched: 7. The CDR3 extends over 17 amino acids. The germline gives CDR1 MDHEN, CDR2 SYDVKM. The CDR3 nucleotides read TGTGCCAGCAGTTTATTCGCAACGGGACAGGGTGGAAACACCATATATTTT. Protein sequence: CASSLFATGQGGNTIYF. The whole variable domain, filled in from reference TRBV28 and TRBJ1-3, reads DVKVTQSSRYLVKRTGEKVFLECVQDMDHENMFWYRQDPGLGLRLIYFSYDVKMKEKGDIPEGYSVSREKKERFSLILESASTNQTSMYLCASSLFATGQGGNTIYFGEGSWLTVV.

This clonotype was detected ten times or more. This chain uses TRBV6-2 or TRBV6-3 with TRBJ2-1; the D is unclear. Between the trimmed V and J ends, which lost 0 bases and 0 bases, there was a span of 9 bases. The CDR3 has 16 residues. Germline V CDR1 and CDR2: MNHEY, SVGEGT. CDR3 DNA sequence: TGTGCCAGCAGTTACTCGAACCCGAGCTCCTACAATGAGCAGTTCTTC. Residues: CASSYSNPSSYNEQFF.

This clonotype was seen more than once but under ten times. The chain couples TRBV19 to TRBJ1-1; 7 bases align to TRBD1. CDR1 is LNHDA, CDR2 SQIVND, per germline (reference sequence). V was pared by 1 base and J by 0 bases, with 5 bases of the junction left unmatched. CDR3 length equals 16 residues. This chain's CDR3 is CASSIAGTAMNTEAFF. The CDR3 DNA reads as TGTGCCAGTAGTATAGCCGGGACAGCTATGAACACTGAAGCTTTCTTT.

This clonotype has just a few counts. The genes are TRBV5-5 and TRBJ2-2, with D uncertain. CDR1 is SGHKS, CDR2 YYEKEE, per germline (reference sequence). V was pared by 4 bases and J by 5 bases, with 12 bases between. This CDR3 has 14 amino acids. This chain's CDR3 is CASSDLGSTGELFF. CDR3 coding DNA: TGTGCCAGCAGCGATCTAGGGTCGACCGGGGAGCTGTTTTTT.

In this sample, this clonotype turned up a few times. The V and J genes are TRBV12-3 or TRBV12-4 and TRBJ2-7; D may be TRBD1 (6 bases). The CDR3 consists of 14 residues. Trimming shortened V by 4 bases and J by 3 bases, and 13 bases separated the two germline ends. In DNA form, the CDR3 reads TGTGCCAGCAGTTACCGGGACACTGACTACGAGCAGTACTTC. Amino acid sequence: CASSYRDTDYEQYF.

This clonotype was observed at least ten times. The chain couples TRBV7-2 to TRBJ2-3; TRBD1 is a possible D gene (6 bases). This CDR3 has 17 amino acids. Trimming pared 1 base from V and 2 bases from J, leaving 16 bases between. From germline, CDR1 is SGHTA and CDR2 FQGNSA. CDR3 protein: CASSLGQGRINTDTQYF. The CDR3 region has the DNA TGTGCCAGCAGCTTAGGGCAGGGGCGAATCAACACAGATACGCAGTATTTT.

In this sample, this clonotype turned up many times. The rearrangement uses TRBV7-2 and TRBJ1-2, with 7 bases matching TRBD1. The ends lost 5 bases at V and 8 bases at J; junction bases unmatched: 8. The CDR3 spans 13 residues. The germline CDR1 and CDR2 sequences are SGHTA and FQGNSA. The CDR3 DNA sequence: TGTGCCAGCAGCCGAGGGGGCGTCAACGGCTACACCTTC. As protein: CASSRGGVNGYTF.

This clonotype is a singleton in its sample. A much bigger clone sits one base away, suggesting this may be a read error. The rearrangement joins TRBV6-5 to TRBJ1-1; D gene ambiguous. V was clipped by 6 bases and J by 4 bases, with 12 bases between them. Germline CDR1 MNHEY, CDR2 SVGAGI. This CDR3 has 13 residues. The CDR3 loop reads CASSPASGTEAFF. The DNA for the CDR3 is TGTGCCAGCAGCCCGGCCTCGGGCACTGAAGCTTTCTTT.

This clonotype was counted ten times or more. The rearrangement uses TRBV6-2 or TRBV6-3 and TRBJ2-2; maybe TRBD2 (6 bases). CDR1 MNHEY and CDR2 SVGEGT come from the germline V gene. The CDR3 runs to 14 residues. V was clipped by 0 bases and J by 5 bases, with 7 bases between them. CDR3 sequence: CASSYSRGTGELFF. CDR3 nucleotide sequence: TGTGCCAGCAGTTACTCTCGGGGGACCGGGGAGCTGTTTTTT.

This chain connects TRBV6-5 to TRBJ2-5; D perhaps matches TRBD2 (7 bases). This CDR3 comprises 14 residues. CDR1 is MNHEY, CDR2 SVGAGI, per germline. The V end was cut by 7 bases, the J end by 7 bases, with 19 bases between. The DNA of the CDR3 is TGTGCCAGCACCCCTACGATAGGGGGGGGGACCCAGTACTTC. This codes for CASTPTIGGGTQYF.

This clonotype was counted many times. The V call is TRBV29-1, the J call TRBJ2-2; weak D call: TRBD2 (5 bases). This CDR3 contains 13 residues. Germline V lookup: CDR1 SQVTM, CDR2 ANQGSEA. Trimming removed 3 bases at V and 1 base at J, with 6 bases between. As DNA, the CDR3 is TGCAGCGTTGATAGCGAGAACACCGGGGAGCTGTTTTTT. Amino acids: CSVDSENTGELFF.

The CDR3 spells CAISEQGFTGANVLTF. In DNA form, the CDR3 reads TGTGCCATCAGTGAACAGGGGTTTACCGGGGCCAACGTCCTGACTTTC. This sequence joins TRBV10-3 and TRBJ2-6, with TRBD1 identical over 7 bases. Trimming at V came to 3 bases and at J to 4 bases, leaving 6 bases not matched to a gene. Germline V gene lookup returns CDR1 ENHRY and CDR2 SYGVKD. This CDR3 has 16 residues.

This clonotype was recorded many times. V is TRBV25-1 and J is TRBJ2-7; 7 bases match TRBD2. In germline, CDR1 is MGHDK, CDR2 SYGVNS. V lost 1 base and J lost 1; bases outside the gene matches: 1. The CDR3 is made up of 14 amino acids. CDR3 in DNA: TGTGCCAGCAGTGAATGGGGGGGATCCTACGAGCAGTACTTC. Amino acid sequence: CASSEWGGSYEQYF.